The 17 T cell receptor beta chains listed next were all sequenced from one sample in a study of Ad26.COV2.S vaccination and SARS-CoV-2 variants (dated by TCRdb to about 2021). The treatment or condition label corresponds to: 19 received Ad26.COV2.S at low or high dose, single or two shots; 5 received placebo; per-sample allocation not given. For vaccine and placebo recipients, the sequenced repertoires came from samples collected on day 63 after the first injection. Library prep was done by the immunoSEQ multiplex PCR assay. TCRdb took this table from immuneACCESS and kept in-frame rearrangements with V and J called. Such tables lack part of the clones; where checked against another copy, unresolved V genes explain under half of the gap, and the rest is unexplained. The sample contains 500,000 or so clones, about 91% of them found a single time. The ten largest clonotypes hold over 2% of the sample.

Here the sequenced sample was peripheral blood, taken in a trial of Ad26.COV2.S vaccine versus placebo. Receptors originate from a person aged 18-65 years who received the Ad26.COV2.S COVID-19 vaccine or a placebo.

V usage is TRBV7-3 and J usage is TRBJ2-2; 14 bases match TRBD2. This CDR3 region has 17 residues. Germline V gene data show CDR1 as SGHTA and CDR2 as FQGTGA. V trimming: 2 bases; J trimming: 5 bases; junction bases outside the gene matches: 4. CDR3 DNA sequence: TGTGCCAGCAGCTTAGGGACTAGCGGGAGCAGTACCGGGGAGCTGTTTTTT. Amino acids: CASSLGTSGSSTGELFF. The full variable domain, in which reference TRBV7-3 and TRBJ2-2 provide the parts outside the CDR3, is GAGVSQTPSNKVTEKGKYVELRCDPISGHTALYWYRQSLGQGPEFLIYFQGTGAADDSGLPNDRFFAVRPEGSVSTLKIQRTERGDSAVYLCASSLGTSGSSTGELFFGEGSRLTVL.

This clone was picked up one time. The V and J genes are TRBV7-9 and TRBJ1-2; 11 nucleotides match TRBD1. J lost 8 bases, V lost 1 base, and 9 bases had no gene match. There are 16 residues in the CDR3. In germline, CDR1 is SEHNR, CDR2 FQNEAQ (reference sequence). CDR3 bases: TGTGCCAGCAGCTTAGGCGGCGGACAGGGGGCGGGAGGCTACACCTTC. It yields the protein CASSLGGGQGAGGYTF. The full variable domain, in which reference TRBV7-9 and TRBJ1-2 provide the parts outside the CDR3, is DTGVSQNPRHKITKRGQNVTFRCDPISEHNRLYWYRQTLGQGPEFLTYFQNEAQLEKSRLLSDRFSAERPKGSFSTLEIQRTEQGDSAMYLCASSLGGGQGAGGYTFGSGTRLTVV.

J is TRBJ2-1 and V is TRBV5-6, with TRBD2 matching 8 bases. V shed 0 bases and J 7 bases; nucleotides not matched to a gene: 6. Germline CDR1 and CDR2: SGHDT and YYEEEE. The CDR3 extends over 15 amino acids. The CDR3 DNA sequence: TGTGCCAGCAGCTTGGGAGCGGGGGCTTGGAATGAGCAGTTCTTC. This gives the protein CASSLGAGAWNEQFF.

This clone was seen a handful of times. This sequence joins TRBV27 and TRBJ1-5; D is possibly TRBD1 (6 bases). With 6 bases removed from V and 6 bases from J, the gap between germline ends came to 12 bases. The CDR3 runs to 13 residues. The germline V gene has CDR1 MNHEY and CDR2 SMNVEV (reference sequence). As DNA, the CDR3 is TGTGCCAGCAGGAAACAGGGCACTCAGCCCCAGCATTTT. Translated: CASRKQGTQPQHF.

The chain has TRBV13 and TRBJ2-2; D remains ambiguous. Germline loops: CDR1 PRHDT, CDR2 FYEKMQ (reference sequence). The germline V and J ends were trimmed by 3 bases and 5 bases, with 7 bases remaining between them. This CDR3 has 13 amino acids. The CDR3 protein is CASSFRDTGELFF. The CDR3 bases are TGTGCCAGCAGCTTTAGGGATACCGGGGAGCTGTTTTTT.

This clone was observed a single time. The rearrangement joins TRBV3-1 (or the pseudogene TRBV3-2) to TRBJ2-7, with 13 nucleotides matching TRBD2. CDR3 length: 22 residues. Germline CDR1 is LGHDT and CDR2 is YNNKEL (reference sequence). Trimming cost V 2 bases and J 0 bases; bases outside gene matches: 19. The CDR3 is CASSQILEWPLGLAGASYEQYF. The CDR3, as DNA: TGTGCCAGCAGCCAAATCCTGGAGTGGCCCCTCGGACTAGCGGGGGCCTCCTACGAGCAGTACTTC.

This clone was seen once. Compared with germline, one end of the junction differs, possibly owing to a read error. The chain employs TRBV9 and TRBJ2-1; TRBD2 matches 11 bases. Germline values: CDR1 SGDLS, CDR2 YYNGEE. This CDR3 contains 16 residues. CDR3 in amino acids: CASSTPGLADNIAVVF. The CDR3 DNA reads as TGTGCCAGCAGCACCCCGGGACTAGCGGACAATATAGCAGTGGTCTTC.

The rearrangement uses TRBV7-2 and TRBJ2-5, with D maybe TRBD1 (6 bases). V dropped 0 bases and J dropped 7 bases, with 15 bases sitting between them. The CDR3 is 15 residues long. Germline assignment: CDR1 SGHTA and CDR2 FQGNSA. The chain's CDR3 is CASSLAAAGAATQYF. The CDR3 coding sequence is TGTGCCAGCAGCTTAGCGGCAGCAGGGGCTGCGACCCAGTACTTC.

J is TRBJ1-2 and V is TRBV7-8; D call uncertain. Germline CDR1 is SGHVS and CDR2 is FQNEAQ. Trimming stripped 4 bases from V and 2 bases from J, with 29 bases between. CDR3 length: 20 amino acids. This chain's CDR3 is CASSYLGWSGVRSSNYGYTF. Written as DNA, the CDR3 is TGTGCCAGCAGCTACCTTGGGTGGTCCGGGGTCAGGAGTTCGAACTATGGCTACACCTTC.

This clone has only one observation. The CDR3 sequence: CASSSTPFSGANVLTF. Here the CDR3 DNA reads TGTGCCAGCAGTTCCACCCCCTTCTCTGGGGCCAACGTCCTGACTTTC. V usage is TRBV27 and J usage is TRBJ2-6; D is ambiguous. Germline assignment: CDR1 MNHEY and CDR2 SMNVEV (reference sequence). CDR3 length: 16 amino acids. Trimming removed 4 bases at V and 0 bases at J, with 10 bases between. The whole variable domain, filled in from reference TRBV27 and TRBJ2-6, reads EAQVTQNPRYLITVTGKKLTVTCSQNMNHEYMSWYRQDPGLGLRQIYYSMNVEVTDKGDVPEGYKVSRKEKRNFPLILESPSPNQTSLYFCASSSTPFSGANVLTFGAGSRLTVL.

The V call is TRBV12-3 or TRBV12-4, the J call TRBJ1-4, with 7 bases identical to TRBD1. V lost 7 bases and J lost 7; bases outside the gene matches: 3. The CDR3 contains 12 residues. CDR3 bases: TGTGCCAGCACCCAGGGGGGTGAAAAACTGTTTTTT. Translating it yields CASTQGGEKLFF.

This clone was observed a single time. The rearrangement links TRBV23-1 to TRBJ2-7; D perhaps matches TRBD2 (5 bases). TRBV23-1 qualifies as an ORF whose function is uncertain. The CDR3 consists of 16 residues. Trimming took 0 bases from V and 3 from J, leaving 15 bases between them. DNA of the CDR3: TGCGCCAGCAGTCAATCGAGGCTAGCTCCGTTCTACGAGCAGTACGTC. It is translated as CASSQSRLAPFYEQYV.

V usage is TRBV2 and J usage is TRBJ1-6; maybe TRBD1 (5 bases). The CDR3 extends over 16 amino acids. Germline V gene lookup returns CDR1 SNHLY and CDR2 FYNNEI. Trimming pared 5 bases from V and 3 bases from J, leaving 14 bases between. Here the CDR3 reads CASSWEGTDYNSPLHF. The CDR3 DNA is TGTGCCAGCAGTTGGGAGGGGACGGACTATAATTCACCCCTCCACTTT.

This clone was counted only a few times. V is TRBV5-1 and J is TRBJ1-2; D unclear. Trimming stripped 0 bases from V and 5 bases from J, with 8 bases between. CDR1 is SGHRS and CDR2 is YFSETQ in the germline V gene. The CDR3 consists of 13 residues. CDR3: CASSLGALYGYTF. CDR3 DNA: TGCGCCAGCAGCTTGGGAGCCTTATATGGCTACACCTTC.

This chain links TRBV15 with TRBJ1-1; weak D call: TRBD1 (6 bases). Trimming cost V 1 base and J 7 bases, with 16 bases left between them. The germline gives CDR1 LNHNV, CDR2 YYDKDF (reference sequence). This CDR3 is built from 15 residues. The CDR3 DNA reads TGTGCCACCAGCAGAGCGAGGGACAAACCGCTTGAAGCTTTCTTT. The encoded protein is CATSRARDKPLEAFF.

This chain joins TRBV5-6 and TRBJ2-5, with no clear D. V was clipped by 0 bases and J by 5 bases, with 8 bases between them. The CDR3 covers 13 residues. Germline CDR1 and CDR2: SGHDT and YYEEEE. The CDR3 sequence: CASSLATRETQYF. In DNA form, the CDR3 reads TGTGCCAGCAGCTTGGCTACTCGGGAGACCCAGTACTTC.

The rearrangement joins TRBV11-1 to TRBJ2-7; D is uncertain. This CDR3 region has 13 residues. The germline gives CDR1 SGHAT, CDR2 FQDESV (reference sequence). The V end was cut by 3 bases, the J end by 0 bases, with 6 bases between. The chain's CDR3 is CASSLGFSYEQYF. CDR3 in DNA: TGTGCCAGCAGCTTGGGATTCTCCTACGAGCAGTACTTC.